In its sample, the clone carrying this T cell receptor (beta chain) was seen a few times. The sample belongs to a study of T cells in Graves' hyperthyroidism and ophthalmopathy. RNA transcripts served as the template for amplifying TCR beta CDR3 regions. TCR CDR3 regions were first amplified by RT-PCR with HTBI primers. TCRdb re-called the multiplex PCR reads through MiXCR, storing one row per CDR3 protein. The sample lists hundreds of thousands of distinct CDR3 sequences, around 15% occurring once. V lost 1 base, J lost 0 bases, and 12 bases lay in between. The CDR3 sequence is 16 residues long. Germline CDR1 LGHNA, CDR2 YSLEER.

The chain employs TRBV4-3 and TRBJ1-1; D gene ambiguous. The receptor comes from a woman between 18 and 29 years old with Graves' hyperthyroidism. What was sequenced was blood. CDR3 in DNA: TGCGCCAGCAGCCAAGGCTCCCAGGCCCTGAACACTGAAGCTTTCTTT. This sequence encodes CASSQGSQALNTEAFF.